Each of the 5 T cell receptor beta chains below was sequenced from the same sample in a study of T-cell reconstitution after alpha-beta-depleted transplantation in children. Preparation of the TCRbeta library was carried out with unique molecular identifiers. MiXCR, run by TCRdb on the PCR reads, gives a single entry per CDR3 protein. The profile shows some 81,000 distinct CDR3 sequences, over 12% of them singletons. This specimen was PBMCs, mostly from graft donor cells, taken 180 days after TCRalphabeta/CD19-depleted stem cell transplant. These receptors were taken from a male patient aged 2-15 years who had a stem cell transplant for acute lymphoblastic leukemia, so the T cells may come from the graft donor.

This clonotype was counted between two and nine times. V gene TRBV5-1 combines with J gene TRBJ2-5, with TRBD2 identical over 9 bases. The CDR3 runs to 15 residues. V trimming: 9 bases; J trimming: 2 bases; junction bases outside the gene matches: 11. Germline values: CDR1 SGHRS, CDR2 YFSETQ. This chain's CDR3 is CATKGGAGGQETQYF. The CDR3 region has the DNA TGCGCCACTAAGGGAGGAGCGGGGGGTCAAGAGACCCAGTACTTC.

This clonotype has just a few counts. The V gene is TRBV25-1, the J gene TRBJ2-6; 8 bases fit TRBD1. This CDR3 has 13 amino acids. Losses at the gene ends were 7 bases for V and 7 bases for J; bases not matched to a gene: 3. Germline CDR1 reads MGHDK; CDR2 reads SYGVNS. The CDR3 coding sequence is TGTGCCAGCAAGGGGACAGGCGCCAACGTCCTGACTTTC. Its protein product is CASKGTGANVLTF.

The rearrangement joins TRBV27 to TRBJ2-6; D is undetermined. From germline, CDR1 is MNHEY and CDR2 SMNVEV (reference sequence). There are 14 residues in the CDR3. The V and J ends lost 4 bases and 4 bases respectively, with 8 bases between them. Here the CDR3 reads CASSSWPGANVLTF. CDR3 DNA: TGTGCCAGCAGTTCCTGGCCAGGGGCCAACGTCCTGACTTTC.

This clonotype was counted only a few times. This sequence joins TRBV5-1 and TRBJ1-2; 9 positions agree with TRBD1. V lost 0 bases and J lost 0; bases outside the gene matches: 0. From germline, CDR1 is SGHRS and CDR2 YFSETQ. The CDR3 runs to 15 residues. The CDR3 bases are TGCGCCAGCAGCTTGGGGGACAGGGCTAACTATGGCTACACCTTC. Its translation: CASSLGDRANYGYTF. Drawing the rest from reference TRBV5-1 and TRBJ1-2, the complete variable domain is KAGVTQTPRYLIKTRGQQVTLSCSPISGHRSVSWYQQTPGQGLQFLFEYFSETQRNKGNFPGRFSGRQFSNSRSEMNVSTLELGDSALYLCASSLGDRANYGYTFGSGTRLTVV.

The chain combines TRBV7-2 with TRBJ1-4; weak D call: TRBD1 (6 bases). The CDR3 loop spans 16 amino acids. Germline V gene lookup returns CDR1 SGHTA and CDR2 FQGNSA. Trimming cost V 6 bases and J 3 bases, with 17 bases left between them. The CDR3 loop reads CASSRFPGVANEKLFF. DNA of the CDR3: TGTGCCAGCAGTCGATTCCCAGGGGTAGCTAATGAAAAACTGTTTTTT.